This T cell receptor beta chain stems from a study of T-cell reconstitution after alpha-beta-depleted transplantation in children. Unique molecular identifiers tagged the TCRbeta library. TCRdb reprocessed the PCR reads with MiXCR, giving one entry per CDR3 protein. The table lists over 300,000 distinct CDR3 sequences, around a tenth of them singletons. V was pared by 0 bases and J by 1 base, with 6 bases between. Germline V gene sequence: CDR1 SQVTM, CDR2 ANQGSEA. The CDR3 spans 13 residues. This clonotype originated in a human donor who donated a stem cell graft to a child with acute lymphoblastic leukemia. This rearrangement joins TRBV29-1 to TRBJ1-1; no firm D call. The sample here was PBMCs from the stem cell graft donor, taken from the stem cell graft. The CDR3 sequence is CSVEEHRNTEAFF. CDR3 nucleotides: TGCAGCGTTGAAGAACACAGGAACACTGAAGCTTTCTTT.